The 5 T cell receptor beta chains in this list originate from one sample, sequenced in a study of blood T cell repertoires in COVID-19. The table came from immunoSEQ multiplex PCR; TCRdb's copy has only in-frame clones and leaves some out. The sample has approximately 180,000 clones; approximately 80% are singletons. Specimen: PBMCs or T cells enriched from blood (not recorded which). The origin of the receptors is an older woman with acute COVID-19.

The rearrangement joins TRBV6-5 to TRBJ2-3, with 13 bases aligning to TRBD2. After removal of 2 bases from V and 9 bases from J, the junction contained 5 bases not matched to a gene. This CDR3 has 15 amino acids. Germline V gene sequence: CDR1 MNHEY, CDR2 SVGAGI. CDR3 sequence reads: CASSYGLAGAQTQYF. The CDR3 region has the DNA TGTGCCAGCAGTTACGGACTAGCGGGGGCCCAAACGCAGTATTTT.

The CDR3 sequence is CASSLVEGANYGYTF. The CDR3, as DNA: TGTGCCAGCAGCTTAGTGGAGGGGGCAAACTATGGCTACACCTTC. This sequence joins TRBV7-2 and TRBJ1-2; 7 bases align to TRBD1. Germline CDR1 reads SGHTA; CDR2 reads FQGNSA. The CDR3 runs to 15 residues. Trimming cost V 1 base and J 2 bases; bases outside gene matches: 4. The full variable domain, with the rest looked up from reference TRBV7-2 and TRBJ1-2, is GAGVSQSPSNKVTEKGKDVELRCDPISGHTALYWYRQSLGQGLEFLIYFQGNSAPDKSGLPSDRFSAERTGGSVSTLTIQRTQQEDSAVYLCASSLVEGANYGYTFGSGTRLTVV.

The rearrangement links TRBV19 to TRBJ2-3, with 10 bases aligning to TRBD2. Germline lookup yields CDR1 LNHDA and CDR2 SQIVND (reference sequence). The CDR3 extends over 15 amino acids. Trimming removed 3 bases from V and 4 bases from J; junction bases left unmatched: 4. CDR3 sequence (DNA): TGTGCCAGTAGTATGGAGACTAGCGGGTCAGATACGCAGTATTTT. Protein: CASSMETSGSDTQYF.

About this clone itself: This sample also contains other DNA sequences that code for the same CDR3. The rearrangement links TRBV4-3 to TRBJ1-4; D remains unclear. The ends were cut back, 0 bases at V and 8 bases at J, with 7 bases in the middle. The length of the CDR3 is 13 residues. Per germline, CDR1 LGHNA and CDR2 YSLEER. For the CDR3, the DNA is TGCGCCAGCAGCCAAGATCGAAGCGAAAAACTGTTTTTT. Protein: CASSQDRSEKLFF.

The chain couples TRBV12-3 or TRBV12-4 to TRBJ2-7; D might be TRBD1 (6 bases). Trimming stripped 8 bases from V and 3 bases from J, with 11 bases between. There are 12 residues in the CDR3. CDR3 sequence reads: CASGGLSYEQYF. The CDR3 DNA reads TGTGCCAGCGGGGGCCTGAGCTACGAGCAGTACTTC.